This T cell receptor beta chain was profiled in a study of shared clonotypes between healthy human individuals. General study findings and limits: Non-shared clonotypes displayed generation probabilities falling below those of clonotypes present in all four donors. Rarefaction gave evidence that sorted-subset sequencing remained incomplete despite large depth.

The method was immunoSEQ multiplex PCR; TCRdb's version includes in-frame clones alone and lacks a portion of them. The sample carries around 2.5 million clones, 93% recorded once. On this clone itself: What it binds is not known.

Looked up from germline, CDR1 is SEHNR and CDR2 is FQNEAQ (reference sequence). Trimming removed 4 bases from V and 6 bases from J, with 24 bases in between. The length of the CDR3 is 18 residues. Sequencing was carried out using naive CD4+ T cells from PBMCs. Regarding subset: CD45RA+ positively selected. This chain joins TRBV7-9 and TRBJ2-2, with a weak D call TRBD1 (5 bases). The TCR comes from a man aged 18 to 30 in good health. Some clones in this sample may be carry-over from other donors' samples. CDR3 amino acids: CASSWYPRPQGRAGELFF. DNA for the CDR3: TGTGCCAGCAGCTGGTACCCGAGGCCCCAGGGTAGGGCCGGGGAGCTGTTTTTT.